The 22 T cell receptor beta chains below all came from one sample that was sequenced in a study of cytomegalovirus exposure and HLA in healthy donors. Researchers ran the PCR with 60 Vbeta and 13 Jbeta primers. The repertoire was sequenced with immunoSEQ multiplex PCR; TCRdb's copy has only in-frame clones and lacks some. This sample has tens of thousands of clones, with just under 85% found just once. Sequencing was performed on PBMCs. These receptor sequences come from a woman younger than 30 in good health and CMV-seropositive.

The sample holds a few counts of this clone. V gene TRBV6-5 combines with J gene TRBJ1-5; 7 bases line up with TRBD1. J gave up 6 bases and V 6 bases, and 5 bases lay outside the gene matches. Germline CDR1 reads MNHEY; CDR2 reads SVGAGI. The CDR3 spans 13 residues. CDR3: CASRTGKGQPQHF. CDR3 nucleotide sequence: TGTGCCAGCAGGACAGGGAAGGGTCAGCCCCAGCATTTT.

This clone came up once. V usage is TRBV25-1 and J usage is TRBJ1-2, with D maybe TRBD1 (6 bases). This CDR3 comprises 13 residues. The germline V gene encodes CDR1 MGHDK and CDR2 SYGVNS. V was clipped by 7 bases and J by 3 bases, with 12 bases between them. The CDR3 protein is CASNGQWDYGYTF. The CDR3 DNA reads TGTGCCAGCAACGGACAGTGGGACTATGGCTACACCTTC.

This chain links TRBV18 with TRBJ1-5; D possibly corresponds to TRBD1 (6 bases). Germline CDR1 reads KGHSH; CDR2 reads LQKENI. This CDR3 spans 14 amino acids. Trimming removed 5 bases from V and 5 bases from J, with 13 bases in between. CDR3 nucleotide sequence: TGTGCCAGCTCAGCCAGACAGGACTATCAGCCCCAGCATTTT. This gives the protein CASSARQDYQPQHF.

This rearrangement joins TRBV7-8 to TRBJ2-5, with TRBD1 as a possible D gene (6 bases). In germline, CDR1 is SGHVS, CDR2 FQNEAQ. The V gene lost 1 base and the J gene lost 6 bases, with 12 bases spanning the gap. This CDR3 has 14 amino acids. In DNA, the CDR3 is TGTGCCAGCAGCTTAGGCGTCAGGGGACAGACCCAGTACTTC. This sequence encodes CASSLGVRGQTQYF. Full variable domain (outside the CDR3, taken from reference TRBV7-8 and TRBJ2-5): GAGVSQSPRYKVAKRGQDVALRCDPISGHVSLFWYQQALGQGPEFLTYFQNEAQLDKSGLPSDRFFAERPEGSVSTLKIQRTQQEDSAVYLCASSLGVRGQTQYFGPGTRLLVL.

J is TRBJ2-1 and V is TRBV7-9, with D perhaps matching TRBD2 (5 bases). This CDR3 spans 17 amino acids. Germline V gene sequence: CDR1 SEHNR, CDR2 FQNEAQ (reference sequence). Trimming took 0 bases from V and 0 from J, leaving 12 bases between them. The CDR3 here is CASSLARLGSSYNEQFF. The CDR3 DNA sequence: TGTGCCAGCAGCTTAGCGCGGCTAGGGAGCTCCTACAATGAGCAGTTCTTC. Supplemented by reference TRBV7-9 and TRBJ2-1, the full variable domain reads DTGVSQNPRHKITKRGQNVTFRCDPISEHNRLYWYRQTLGQGPEFLTYFQNEAQLEKSRLLSDRFSAERPKGSFSTLEIQRTEQGDSAMYLCASSLARLGSSYNEQFFGPGTRLTVL.

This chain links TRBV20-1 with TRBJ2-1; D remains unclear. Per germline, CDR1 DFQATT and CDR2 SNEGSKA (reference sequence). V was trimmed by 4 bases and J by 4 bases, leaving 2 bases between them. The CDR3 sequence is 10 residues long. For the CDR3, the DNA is TGCAGTGCTACGTACAATGAGCAGTTCTTC. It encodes CSATYNEQFF.

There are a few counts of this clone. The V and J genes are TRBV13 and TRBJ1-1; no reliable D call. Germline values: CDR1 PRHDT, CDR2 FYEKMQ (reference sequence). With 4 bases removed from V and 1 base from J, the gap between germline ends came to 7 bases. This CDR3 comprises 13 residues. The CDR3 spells CASSSRGNTEAFF. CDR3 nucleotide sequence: TGTGCCAGCAGCTCCCGGGGGAACACTGAAGCTTTCTTT. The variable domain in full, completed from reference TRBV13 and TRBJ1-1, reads AAGVIQSPRHLIKEKRETATLKCYPIPRHDTVYWYQQGPGQDPQFLISFYEKMQSDKGSIPDRFSAQQFSDYHSELNMSSLELGDSALYFCASSSRGNTEAFFGQGTRLTVV.

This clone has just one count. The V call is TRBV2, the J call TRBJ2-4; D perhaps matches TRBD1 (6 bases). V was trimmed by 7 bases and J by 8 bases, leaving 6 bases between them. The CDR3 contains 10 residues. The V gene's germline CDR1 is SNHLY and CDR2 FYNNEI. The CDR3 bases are TGTGCCAGCACAGGGGACATTCAGTACTTC. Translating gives CASTGDIQYF.

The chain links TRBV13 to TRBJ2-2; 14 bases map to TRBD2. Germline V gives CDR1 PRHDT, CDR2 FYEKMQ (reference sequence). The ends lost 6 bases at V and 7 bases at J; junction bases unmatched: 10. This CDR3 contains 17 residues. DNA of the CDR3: TGTGCCAGCAGGCCGTTCGGACTAGCGGGAGGAAACGGGGAGCTGTTTTTT. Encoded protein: CASRPFGLAGGNGELFF. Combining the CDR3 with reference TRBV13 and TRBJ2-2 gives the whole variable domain AAGVIQSPRHLIKEKRETATLKCYPIPRHDTVYWYQQGPGQDPQFLISFYEKMQSDKGSIPDRFSAQQFSDYHSELNMSSLELGDSALYFCASRPFGLAGGNGELFFGEGSRLTVL.

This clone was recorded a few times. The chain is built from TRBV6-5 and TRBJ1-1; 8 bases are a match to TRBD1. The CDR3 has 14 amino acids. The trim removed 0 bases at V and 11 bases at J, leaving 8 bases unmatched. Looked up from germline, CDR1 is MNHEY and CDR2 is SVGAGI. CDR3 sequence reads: CASSYSQGALAAFF. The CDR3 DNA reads TGTGCCAGCAGTTACTCCCAGGGGGCCCTTGCGGCTTTCTTT.

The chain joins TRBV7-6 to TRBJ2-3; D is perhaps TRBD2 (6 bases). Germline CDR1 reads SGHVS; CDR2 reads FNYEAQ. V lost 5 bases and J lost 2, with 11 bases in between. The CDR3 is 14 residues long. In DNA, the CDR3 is TGTGCCAGCAGCCAACGGGACTCCACAGATACGCAGTATTTT. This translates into CASSQRDSTDTQYF.

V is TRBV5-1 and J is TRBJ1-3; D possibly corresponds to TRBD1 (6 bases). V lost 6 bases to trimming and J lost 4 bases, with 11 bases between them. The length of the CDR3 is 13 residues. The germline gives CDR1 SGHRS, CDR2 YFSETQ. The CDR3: CASKPGQGNTIYF. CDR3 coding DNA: TGCGCCAGCAAACCGGGACAAGGAAACACCATATATTTT. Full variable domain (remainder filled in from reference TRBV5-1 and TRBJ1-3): KAGVTQTPRYLIKTRGQQVTLSCSPISGHRSVSWYQQTPGQGLQFLFEYFSETQRNKGNFPGRFSGRQFSNSRSEMNVSTLELGDSALYLCASKPGQGNTIYFGEGSWLTVV.

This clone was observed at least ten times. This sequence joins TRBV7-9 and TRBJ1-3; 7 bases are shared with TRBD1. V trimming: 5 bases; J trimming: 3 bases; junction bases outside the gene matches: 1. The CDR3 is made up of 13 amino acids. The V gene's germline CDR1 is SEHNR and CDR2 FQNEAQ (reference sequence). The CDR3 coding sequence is TGTGCCAGCAGCAACAGGGGTGGAAACACCATATATTTT. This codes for CASSNRGGNTIYF.

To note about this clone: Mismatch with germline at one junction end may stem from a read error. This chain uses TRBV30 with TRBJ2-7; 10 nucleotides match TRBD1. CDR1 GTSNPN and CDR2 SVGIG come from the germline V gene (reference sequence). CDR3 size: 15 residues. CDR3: CAWSPRQGASLFENF. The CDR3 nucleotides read TGTGCCTGGAGTCCACGACAGGGGGCGTCACTGTTTGAGAACTTC.

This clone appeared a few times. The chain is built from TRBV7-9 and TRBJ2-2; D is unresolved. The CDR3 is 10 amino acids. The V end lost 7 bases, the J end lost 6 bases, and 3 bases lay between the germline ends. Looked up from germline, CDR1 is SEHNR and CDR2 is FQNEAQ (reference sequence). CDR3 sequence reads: CASIAGELFF. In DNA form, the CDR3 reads TGTGCCAGCATAGCCGGGGAGCTGTTTTTT. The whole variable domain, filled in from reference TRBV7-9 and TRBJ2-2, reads DTGVSQNPRHKITKRGQNVTFRCDPISEHNRLYWYRQTLGQGPEFLTYFQNEAQLEKSRLLSDRFSAERPKGSFSTLEIQRTEQGDSAMYLCASIAGELFFGEGSRLTVL.

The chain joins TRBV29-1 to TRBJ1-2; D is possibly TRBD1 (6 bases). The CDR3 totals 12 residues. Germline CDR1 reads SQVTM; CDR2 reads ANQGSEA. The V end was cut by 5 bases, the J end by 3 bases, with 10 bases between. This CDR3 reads CSVSSGDYGYTF. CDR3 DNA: TGCAGCGTTTCCTCAGGGGACTATGGCTACACCTTC.

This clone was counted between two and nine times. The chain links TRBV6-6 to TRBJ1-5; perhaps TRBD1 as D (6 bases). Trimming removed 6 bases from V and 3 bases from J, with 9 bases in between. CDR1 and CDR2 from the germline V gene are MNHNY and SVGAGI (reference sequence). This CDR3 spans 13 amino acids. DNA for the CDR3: TGTGCCAGCAGCGGACAGCACAATCAGCCCCAGCATTTT. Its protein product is CASSGQHNQPQHF.

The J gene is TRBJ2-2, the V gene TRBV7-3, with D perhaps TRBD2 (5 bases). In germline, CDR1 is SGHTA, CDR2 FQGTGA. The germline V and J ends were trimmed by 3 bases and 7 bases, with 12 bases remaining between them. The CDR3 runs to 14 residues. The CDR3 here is CASSFWGDDGELFF. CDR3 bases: TGTGCCAGCAGCTTTTGGGGAGATGACGGGGAGCTGTTTTTT.

The CDR3 DNA is TGTGCCAGCAGTTACGATTCAGGGGATAGGGAAAACACCATATATTTT. This translates into CASSYDSGDRENTIYF. The chain recombines TRBV6-5 with TRBJ1-3; TRBD1 might be the D (6 bases). The CDR3 has 16 residues. Germline V gives CDR1 MNHEY, CDR2 SVGAGI. V lost 2 bases, J lost 6 bases, and 17 bases lay in between.

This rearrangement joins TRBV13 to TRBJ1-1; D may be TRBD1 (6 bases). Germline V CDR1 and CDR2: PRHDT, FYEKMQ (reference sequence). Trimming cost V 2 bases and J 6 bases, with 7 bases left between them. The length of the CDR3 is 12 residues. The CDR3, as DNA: TGTGCCAGCAGCTTAACAGGGCCTGAAGCTTTCTTT. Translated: CASSLTGPEAFF.

For the CDR3, the DNA is TGTGCCAGCAGAGACAGGGGGGGCACCGGGGAGCTGTTTTTT. It codes for CASRDRGGTGELFF. The chain uses TRBV5-4 and TRBJ2-2, with 9 bases identical to TRBD1. The CDR3 has 14 amino acids. J lost 4 bases, V lost 5 bases, and 3 bases had no gene match. Looked up from germline, CDR1 is SGHNT and CDR2 is YYREEE (reference sequence).

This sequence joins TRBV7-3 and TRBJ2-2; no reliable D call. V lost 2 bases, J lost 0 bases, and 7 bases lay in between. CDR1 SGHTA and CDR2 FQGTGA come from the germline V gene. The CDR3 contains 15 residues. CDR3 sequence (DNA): TGTGCCAGCAGCTTAGAGCCGTCGAACACCGGGGAGCTGTTTTTT. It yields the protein CASSLEPSNTGELFF.